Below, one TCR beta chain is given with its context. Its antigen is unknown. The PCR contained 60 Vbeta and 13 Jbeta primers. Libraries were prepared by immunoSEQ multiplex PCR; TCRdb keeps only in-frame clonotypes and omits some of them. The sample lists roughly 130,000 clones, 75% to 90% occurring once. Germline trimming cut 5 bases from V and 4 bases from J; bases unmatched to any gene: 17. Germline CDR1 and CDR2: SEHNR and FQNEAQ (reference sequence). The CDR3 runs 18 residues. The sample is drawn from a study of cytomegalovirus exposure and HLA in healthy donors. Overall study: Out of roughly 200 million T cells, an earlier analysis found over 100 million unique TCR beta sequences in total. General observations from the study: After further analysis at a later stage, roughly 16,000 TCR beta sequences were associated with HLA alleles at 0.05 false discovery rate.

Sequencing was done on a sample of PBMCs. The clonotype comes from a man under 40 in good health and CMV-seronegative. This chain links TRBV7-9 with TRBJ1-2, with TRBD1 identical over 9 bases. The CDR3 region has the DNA TGTGCCAGCAGCGCGGTAGAAGGGACAGGGCTTTCCGGCTATGGCTACACCTTC. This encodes CASSAVEGTGLSGYGYTF.